This T cell receptor (beta chain) appears in the sequencing data of a study of CD8 T cells in ankylosing spondylitis. 5'-RACE, quantitative and with molecular barcodes, yielded the TCR beta libraries. One entry per CDR3 protein, called by TCRdb with MiXCR from the 5' RACE reads. The data contain about 140,000 distinct CDR3 sequences, 7% to 9% of them singletons. This CDR3 has 16 amino acids. The V segment lost 6 bases and the J segment 9 bases; nucleotides outside the gene matches: 12. Looked up from germline, CDR1 is MNHNS and CDR2 is SASEGT. A few counts support this clonotype. Its antigen is as yet unknown. Study-wide points: Ankylosing spondylitis blood seemed to carry a telltale TCR beta motif made of several highly homologous variants.

V usage is TRBV6-1 and J usage is TRBJ2-1; TRBD2 matches 12 bases. This receptor was identified in a male donor with ankylosing spondylitis. The source material was synovial fluid, either unsorted or a sorted T cell fraction (not recorded which). CDR3 bases: TGTGCCAGCAGCAAGACTAGCGGGGGTGGTGTCGGTGAGCAGTTCTTC. Translating it yields CASSKTSGGGVGEQFF.